Each of the 15 T cell receptor beta chains below was sequenced from the same sample in a study of T cells after yellow fever vaccination. TCRdb itself ran the 5' RACE reads through MiXCR, one entry per CDR3 protein. The sample records a few hundred thousand distinct CDR3 sequences, around 8.1% being singletons. This sample comprised PBMCs, obtained roughly 45 days after the first yellow fever vaccination. These receptors originate from a young man who received the YFV17D yellow fever vaccine.

This clonotype was observed once. The chain combines TRBV14 with TRBJ2-5; D is unclear. CDR3 size: 17 residues. V gave up 1 base and J gave up 4 bases, with 19 bases separating them. The germline V gene has CDR1 SGHDN and CDR2 FVKESK. CDR3 sequence (DNA): TGTGCCAGCAGCCAAGGTAGCCGGGCAGGTGGCCGAGAGACCCAGTACTTC. It translates to CASSQGSRAGGRETQYF.

This clonotype has ten or more counts. This rearrangement joins TRBV18 to TRBJ2-7; TRBD1 matches 9 bases. Germline-derived CDR1 and CDR2 are KGHSH and LQKENI. The trim removed 3 bases at V and 4 bases at J, leaving 7 bases unmatched. The length of the CDR3 is 15 residues. As DNA, the CDR3 is TGTGCCAGCTCACCCGTGGGACAGGGTCAATACGAGCAGTACTTC. This sequence encodes CASSPVGQGQYEQYF. The entire variable domain, with the rest obtained from reference TRBV18 and TRBJ2-7, is as follows: NAGVMQNPRHLVRRRGQEARLRCSPMKGHSHVYWYRQLPEEGLKFMVYLQKENIIDESGMPKERFSAEFPKEGPSILRIQQVVRGDSAAYFCASSPVGQGQYEQYFGPGTRLTVT.

The chain employs TRBV9 and TRBJ2-1; possible D gene TRBD2, 7 bases. CDR1 SGDLS and CDR2 YYNGEE come from the germline V gene. The CDR3 covers 15 residues. Trimming pared 2 bases from V and 2 bases from J, leaving 11 bases between. CDR3 coding DNA: TGTGCCAGCAGCGTTTTAGGGGGGGCCTACAATGAGCAGTTCTTC. Translating gives CASSVLGGAYNEQFF.

This clonotype has a handful of counts. The CDR3 region has the DNA TGTGCCAGTAGCGGGGGGGCCAGTAACACAGATACGCAGTATTTT. This encodes CASSGGASNTDTQYF. The chain carries TRBV19 and TRBJ2-3; the match to TRBD2 covers 8 bases. CDR1 LNHDA and CDR2 SQIVND come from the germline V gene (reference sequence). The CDR3 is 15 residues long. Unmatched junction bases numbered 7, after V lost 6 bases and J lost 2 bases.

This chain joins TRBV9 and TRBJ2-7; D unresolved. Germline V gene sequence: CDR1 SGDLS, CDR2 YYNGEE. The length of the CDR3 is 14 residues. V lost 0 bases, J lost 3 bases, and 10 bases lay in between. CDR3 sequence: CASSVEGLGYEQYV. In nucleotides, the CDR3 is TGTGCCAGCAGCGTAGAAGGGTTAGGCTACGAGCAGTACGTC.

The sample holds a few counts of this clonotype. The rearrangement uses TRBV11-2 and TRBJ1-1, with D unresolved. The V gene lost 4 bases and the J gene lost 1 base, with 10 bases spanning the gap. Germline CDR1 and CDR2: SGHAT and FQNNGV. The CDR3 covers 14 residues. This CDR3 reads CASSSLRGNTEAFF. Here the CDR3 DNA reads TGTGCCAGCAGCTCGCTCCGGGGGAACACTGAAGCTTTCTTT.

This clonotype has just a few counts. The rearrangement joins TRBV5-1 to TRBJ1-1; no reliable D call. Per germline, CDR1 SGHRS and CDR2 YFSETQ. V was trimmed by 2 bases and J by 1 base, leaving 6 bases between them. The CDR3 covers 13 residues. CDR3 DNA sequence: TGCGCCAGCAGCTTCACGTGGAACACTGAAGCTTTCTTT. It yields the protein CASSFTWNTEAFF.

This clonotype was counted between two and nine times. The chain combines TRBV6-1 with TRBJ1-5; D may be TRBD1 (5 bases). The CDR3 is 17 amino acids. The V and J ends lost 7 bases and 2 bases respectively, with 21 bases between them. CDR1 is MNHNS and CDR2 is SASEGT in the germline V gene. CDR3 protein: CASNPMGQRVGNQPQHF. The CDR3 nucleotides are TGTGCCAGCAATCCTATGGGGCAGCGTGTGGGCAATCAGCCCCAGCATTTT.

This clonotype appeared a few times. The chain couples TRBV20-1 to TRBJ2-7; 8 bases agree with TRBD2. V gave up 2 bases and J gave up 0 bases; unmatched junction bases: 6. The germline V gene has CDR1 DFQATT and CDR2 SNEGSKA (reference sequence). This CDR3 has 15 residues. The CDR3 region has the DNA TGCAGTGCTAGAAGGGGCGGGGGGTTCTCCTACGAGCAGTACTTC. Amino acids: CSARRGGGFSYEQYF.

This clonotype was observed a few times. This rearrangement joins TRBV7-2 to TRBJ1-2; a possible D gene is TRBD1 (5 bases). The germline gives CDR1 SGHTA, CDR2 FQGNSA. The CDR3 covers 16 residues. The germline V and J ends were trimmed by 1 base and 0 bases, with 12 bases remaining between them. In DNA form, the CDR3 reads TGTGCCAGCAGCTTAGGAGGGACGGGGACTAACTATGGCTACACCTTC. Translating gives CASSLGGTGTNYGYTF.

The chain joins TRBV11-2 to TRBJ2-2, with D uncertain. Germline CDR1 and CDR2: SGHAT and FQNNGV. V lost 5 bases, J lost 7 bases, and 11 bases lay in between. This CDR3 spans 13 amino acids. This chain's CDR3 is CASSGRADGELFF. Here the CDR3 DNA reads TGTGCCAGCAGCGGAAGGGCTGACGGGGAGCTGTTTTTT.

This clonotype was counted many times. The V gene is TRBV12-3 or TRBV12-4, the J gene TRBJ2-1; D not resolved. V was cut by 5 bases and J by 5 bases, with 7 bases left in between. This CDR3 spans 12 amino acids. CDR3 nucleotide sequence: TGTGCCAGCAGTCGCCTGGACAATGAGCAGTTCTTC. Its protein is CASSRLDNEQFF.

There are a few counts of this clonotype. V gene TRBV12-2 combines with J gene TRBJ1-6; whether TRBD1, the table's D call, matches the DNA was not checked. TRBV12-2 is designated a pseudogene. The length of the CDR3 is 16 residues. As DNA, the CDR3 is TGTGCAAGTCGCTTAGTGGGTCTGCGGACAGGGATTACCCTCCACTTT. This gives the protein CASRLVGLRTGITLHF.

This clonotype was recorded at least ten times. The chain uses TRBV7-2 and TRBJ1-3; D not certain. The CDR3 has 15 amino acids. The V gene's germline CDR1 is SGHTA and CDR2 FQGNSA. Trimming cost V 5 bases and J 1 base, with 12 bases left between them. The CDR3 bases are TGTGCCAGCAGCCCCCGTCCCGTGTCTGGAAACACCATATATTTT. Translating it yields CASSPRPVSGNTIYF.

The table lists this clonotype with a few counts. The rearrangement links TRBV7-9 to TRBJ1-2, with TRBD1 matching over 10 bases. Germline loops: CDR1 SEHNR, CDR2 FQNEAQ (reference sequence). J gave up 11 bases and V 5 bases, and 8 bases lay outside the gene matches. The CDR3 consists of 13 residues. In DNA form, the CDR3 reads TGTGCCAGCAGCAGAGGGACAGGGGAGGCATACACCTTC. Protein: CASSRGTGEAYTF.